The source of this T cell receptor beta chain is a study of T cell repertoires in cytomegalovirus infection. TCRdb reanalysed the reads using MiXCR and keeps one entry per CDR3 protein. The sample shows 250,000 to 400,000 distinct CDR3 sequences, 20% to 30% of them seen only once. This clonotype was seen at least ten times. Its target is not known. In germline, CDR1 is SGHTA, CDR2 FQGNSA. CDR3 length: 12 residues. The germline V and J ends were trimmed by 1 base and 7 bases, with 7 bases remaining between them. Study-level results: CMV-specific TCR beta clonotypes restricted by HLA-C dominated the ex vivo response.

The genes are TRBV7-2 and TRBJ2-5; D is uncertain. This clonotype was sampled from a human donor in good health (CMV status not recorded). Some clones in this sample may be carry-over from other donors' samples. Here the sequenced sample was cultured PBMCs, taken from culture after CMV antigen stimulation. CDR3 loop: CASSLEVGTQYF. The CDR3 nucleotides read TGTGCCAGCAGCTTAGAAGTAGGGACCCAGTACTTC.